This TCR beta chain is from a study of blood T cells in healthy people across ages. Study-level information: Per every two T cells, about one barcoded beta molecule was captured by template switching.

In each sample, at least 6 million PBMCs were isolated. Alongside a J-beta primer mix, a sample-barcoded 5' primer served in a second PCR lasting about 6 to 12 cycles. Every cDNA molecule bore a tag from a template-switch adaptor containing 12 random nucleotides. TCRdb called the 5' RACE reads again in MiXCR, with one record for every CDR3 protein. The sample records about 1.6 million distinct CDR3 sequences, roughly 32% being singletons. A few counts support this clonotype. The V and J ends lost 3 bases and 0 bases respectively, with 11 bases between them. Looked up from germline, CDR1 is SGHTA and CDR2 is FQGNSA. CDR3 length: 16 amino acids.

V and J are TRBV7-2 and TRBJ2-2, with no clear D. What was sequenced was blood. This TCR was recovered from a woman aged 25 to 39 in good health. This chain's CDR3 is CASSFQLAANTGELFF. Written as DNA, the CDR3 is TGTGCCAGCAGCTTTCAGTTGGCGGCGAACACCGGGGAGCTGTTTTTT.